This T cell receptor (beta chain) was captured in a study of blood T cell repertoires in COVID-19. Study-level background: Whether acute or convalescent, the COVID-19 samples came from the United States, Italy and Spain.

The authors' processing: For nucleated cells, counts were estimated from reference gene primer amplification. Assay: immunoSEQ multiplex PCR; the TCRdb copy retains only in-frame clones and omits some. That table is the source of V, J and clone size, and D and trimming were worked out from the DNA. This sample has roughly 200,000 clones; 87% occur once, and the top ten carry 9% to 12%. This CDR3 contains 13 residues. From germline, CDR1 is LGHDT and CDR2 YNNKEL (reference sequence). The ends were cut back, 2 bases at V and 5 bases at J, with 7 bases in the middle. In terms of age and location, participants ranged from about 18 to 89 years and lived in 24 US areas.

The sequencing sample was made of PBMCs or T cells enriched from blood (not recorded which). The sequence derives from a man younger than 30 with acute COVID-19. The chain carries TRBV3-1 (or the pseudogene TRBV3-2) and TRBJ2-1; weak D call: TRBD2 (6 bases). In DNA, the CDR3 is TGTGCCAGCAGCCAAAAGCGGGACAATGAGCAGTTCTTC. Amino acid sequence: CASSQKRDNEQFF.